This T cell receptor beta chain comes out of a study of blood T cell repertoires in COVID-19. Study-level information: Collection of acute and convalescent COVID-19 samples took place in the United States, Italy and Spain. Sample material is recorded as cDNA or gDNA derived from T cells, B-cell-depleted T cells, or PBMCs.

Authors' data handling: Cell counts per sample came from amplifying reference gene primers. Libraries were prepared by immunoSEQ multiplex PCR; TCRdb keeps only in-frame clonotypes and omits some of them. D and trimming were read from the DNA, whereas the V and J calls and clone size are those reported in that table. The sample lists about 110,000 clones, 70% to 90% occurring once. The CDR3 runs to 15 residues. The ends were cut back, 4 bases at V and 2 bases at J, with 11 bases in the middle. Germline assignment: CDR1 KGHDR and CDR2 SFDVKD. V and J are TRBV24-1 and TRBJ2-1, with TRBD1 as a possible D gene (6 bases). The sequenced sample consisted of peripheral blood. This TCR was sampled from a man aged 40-49 years with acute or convalescent COVID-19. The CDR3 is CATSETGSAYNEQFF. The CDR3 region has the DNA TGTGCCACCAGTGAAACAGGGTCGGCCTACAATGAGCAGTTCTTC.